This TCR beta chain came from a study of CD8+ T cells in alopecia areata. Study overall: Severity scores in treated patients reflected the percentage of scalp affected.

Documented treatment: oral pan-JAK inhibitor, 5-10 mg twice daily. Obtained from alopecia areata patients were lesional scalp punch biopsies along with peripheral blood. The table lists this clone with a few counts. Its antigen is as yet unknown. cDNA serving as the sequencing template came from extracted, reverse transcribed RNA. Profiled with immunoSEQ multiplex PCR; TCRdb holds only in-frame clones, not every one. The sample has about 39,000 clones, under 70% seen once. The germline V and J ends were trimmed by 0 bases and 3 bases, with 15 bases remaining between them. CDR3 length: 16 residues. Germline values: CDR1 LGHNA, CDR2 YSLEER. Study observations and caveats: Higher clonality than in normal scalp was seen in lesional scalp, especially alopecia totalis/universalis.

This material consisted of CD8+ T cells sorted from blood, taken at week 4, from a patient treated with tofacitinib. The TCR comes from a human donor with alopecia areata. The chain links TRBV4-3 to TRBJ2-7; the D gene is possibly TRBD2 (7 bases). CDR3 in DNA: TGCGCCAGCAGCCAAGATTGGGCGGGGGCCCTCTACGAGCAGTACTTC. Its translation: CASSQDWAGALYEQYF.